These 20 T cell receptor beta chains came from one sample sequenced in a study of blood T cell repertoires in COVID-19. Method: immunoSEQ multiplex PCR; TCRdb's copy keeps in-frame clones and lacks some. The sample contains around 100,000 clones, nearly 90% of which appear only once. The sequenced sample consisted of peripheral blood. These receptors were collected from a woman aged 55-75 years with acute or convalescent COVID-19.

This chain joins TRBV11-2 and TRBJ2-7; TRBD2 matches 9 bases. J gave up 4 bases and V 8 bases, and 12 bases lay outside the gene matches. Germline V gene lookup returns CDR1 SGHAT and CDR2 FQNNGV. The length of the CDR3 is 15 residues. The DNA of the CDR3 is TGTGCCAGCGCCTCCTATAGCGGGAGAACGTACGAGCAGTACGTC. This encodes CASASYSGRTYEQYV.

The rearrangement links TRBV11-2 to TRBJ2-7; 10 bases line up with TRBD2. The CDR3 is 15 amino acids. With V trimmed by 4 bases and J by 3 bases, 6 bases remained unmatched. Germline loops: CDR1 SGHAT, CDR2 FQNNGV. In nucleotides, the CDR3 is TGTGCCAGCAGCTCCAGCGGGAGGGCCGGCTACGAGCAGTACTTC. As protein: CASSSSGRAGYEQYF.

The V call is TRBV2, the J call TRBJ2-4; D uncertain. CDR1 is SNHLY and CDR2 is FYNNEI in the germline V gene. The CDR3 consists of 14 residues. The V and J ends lost 1 base and 6 bases respectively, with 10 bases between them. The CDR3 sequence is CASSEDSSPNIQYF. The CDR3 DNA reads TGTGCCAGCAGTGAAGACAGCAGCCCAAACATTCAGTACTTC.

The V and J genes are TRBV3-1 (or the pseudogene TRBV3-2) and TRBJ2-1, with 11 bases matching TRBD2. This CDR3 is 15 amino acids long. Losses at the gene ends were 1 base for V and 9 bases for J; bases not matched to a gene: 5. Germline V lookup: CDR1 LGHDT, CDR2 YNNKEL (reference sequence). This CDR3 reads CASSQGLAGIGEQFF. CDR3 sequence (DNA): TGTGCCAGCAGCCAAGGACTAGCGGGAATCGGTGAGCAGTTCTTC.

This clone was picked up a small number of times. The genes are TRBV20-1 and TRBJ1-2; 10 bases line up with TRBD1. J lost 8 bases, V lost 3 bases, and 9 bases had no gene match. Germline CDR1 and CDR2: DFQATT and SNEGSKA (reference sequence). CDR3 size: 14 residues. This CDR3 reads CSASRDRGLEGYTF. The CDR3 bases are TGCAGTGCTAGTAGGGACAGGGGTTTGGAGGGCTACACCTTC.

The chain carries TRBV29-1 and TRBJ2-1; 11 bases line up with TRBD2. CDR3 size: 11 residues. Trimming removed 4 bases from V and 10 bases from J; junction bases left unmatched: 0. Germline V gene sequence: CDR1 SQVTM, CDR2 ANQGSEA. This CDR3 is CSVGLAGEQFF. Here the CDR3 DNA reads TGCAGCGTTGGACTAGCGGGGGAGCAGTTCTTC.

V and J are TRBV28 and TRBJ2-1; 13 bases match TRBD2. The germline V gene encodes CDR1 MDHEN and CDR2 SYDVKM. J lost 6 bases, V lost 3 bases, and 5 bases had no gene match. This CDR3 has 16 amino acids. This chain's CDR3 is CASSLPGTSGINEQFF. The CDR3 DNA follows: TGTGCCAGCAGTTTGCCCGGGACTAGCGGGATCAATGAGCAGTTCTTC.

The table lists this clone with a few counts. This sequence joins TRBV9 and TRBJ2-2; 9 nucleotides align to TRBD2. The germline CDR1 and CDR2 sequences are SGDLS and YYNGEE. The CDR3 has 14 amino acids. Trimming cost V 6 bases and J 7 bases; bases outside gene matches: 7. Written as DNA, the CDR3 is TGTGCCAGCAACTTAGCGGGAGTGAGCGGGGAGCTGTTTTTT. It yields the protein CASNLAGVSGELFF.

The chain is built from TRBV27 and TRBJ2-1; D is possibly TRBD2 (6 bases). Germline lookup yields CDR1 MNHEY and CDR2 SMNVEV (reference sequence). With 4 bases removed from V and 9 bases from J, the gap between germline ends came to 25 bases. The CDR3 is 17 residues long. Here the CDR3 DNA reads TGTGCCAGCAGTTCCAACCTCCAGGGCGGGACTTGGGGTGAGCAGTTCTTC. Its translation is CASSSNLQGGTWGEQFF.

The chain recombines TRBV11-2 with TRBJ2-1; TRBD2 is a possible D gene (7 bases). With 0 bases removed from V and 11 bases from J, the gap between germline ends came to 20 bases. CDR3 length: 16 residues. Germline V gene sequence: CDR1 SGHAT, CDR2 FQNNGV. The CDR3 region is CASSLDQGLASGKQFF. DNA for the CDR3: TGTGCCAGCAGCTTAGATCAGGGGTTGGCTAGCGGAAAGCAGTTCTTC. Full variable domain (rest looked up from reference TRBV11-2 and TRBJ2-1): EAGVAQSPRYKIIEKRQSVAFWCNPISGHATLYWYQQILGQGPKLLIQFQNNGVVDDSQLPKDRFSAERLKGVDSTLKIQPAKLEDSAVYLCASSLDQGLASGKQFFGPGTRLTVL.

The chain has TRBV24-1 and TRBJ2-1, with 14 bases matching TRBD2. Trimming removed 5 bases from V and 4 bases from J; junction bases left unmatched: 12. The length of the CDR3 is 19 residues. CDR1 is KGHDR, CDR2 SFDVKD, per germline. In nucleotides, the CDR3 is TGTGCCACCAGTGGAGGGGGGGGACTAGCGGGAGCCCGGTACAATGAGCAGTTCTTC. It encodes CATSGGGGLAGARYNEQFF.

The chain has TRBV2 and TRBJ2-5, with D possibly TRBD1 on 6 matching bases. The CDR3 runs to 13 residues. Germline lookup yields CDR1 SNHLY and CDR2 FYNNEI. V gave up 4 bases and J gave up 3 bases, with 9 bases separating them. The CDR3 spells CASSVGQKETQYF. CDR3 nucleotides: TGTGCCAGCAGTGTAGGACAGAAAGAGACCCAGTACTTC.

This rearrangement joins TRBV6-5 to TRBJ1-2; the D gene is possibly TRBD1 (6 bases). V was clipped by 6 bases and J by 10 bases, with 15 bases between them. This CDR3 is 12 amino acids long. The V gene's germline CDR1 is MNHEY and CDR2 SVGAGI. Here the CDR3 reads CASRIGTYDYTF. CDR3 DNA: TGTGCCAGCAGAATAGGGACATACGACTACACCTTC.

The V call is TRBV3-1 (or the pseudogene TRBV3-2), the J call TRBJ1-2, with D maybe TRBD1 (5 bases). Trimming took off 2 bases at V and 7 bases at J, with 8 bases between the two ends. This CDR3 contains 12 residues. Germline V gives CDR1 LGHDT, CDR2 YNNKEL (reference sequence). Here the CDR3 reads CASSQSGGGYTF. The CDR3 coding sequence is TGTGCCAGCAGCCAATCCGGGGGTGGCTACACCTTC.

Points on this clone: Different DNA sequences within this sample yield the same CDR3. This chain joins TRBV18 and TRBJ1-2; D ambiguous. This CDR3 has 12 amino acids. The V and J ends lost 3 bases and 4 bases respectively, with 6 bases between them. Germline CDR1 is KGHSH and CDR2 is LQKENI. The DNA for the CDR3 is TGTGCCAGCTCACCTCCAGGCTATGGCTACACCTTC. It specifies CASSPPGYGYTF.

The rearrangement uses TRBV2 and TRBJ2-2; weak D call: TRBD1 (5 bases). Germline V CDR1 and CDR2: SNHLY, FYNNEI. Trimming stripped 7 bases from V and 4 bases from J, with 10 bases between. The CDR3 runs 13 residues. The CDR3, as DNA: TGTGCCAGCATCCAGGGTACCACCGGGGAGCTGTTTTTT. This translates into CASIQGTTGELFF.

The V and J genes are TRBV7-9 and TRBJ2-3, with TRBD2 identical over 9 bases. The germline CDR1 and CDR2 sequences are SEHNR and FQNEAQ (reference sequence). The V gene end was trimmed by 5 bases and the J gene end by 4 bases; junction bases not matched to a gene: 13. This CDR3 spans 17 amino acids. CDR3 sequence reads: CASSNRIAGAGPDTQYF. The DNA for the CDR3 is TGTGCCAGCAGCAACCGAATAGCGGGAGCGGGCCCAGATACGCAGTATTTT.

The chain is built from TRBV6-4 and TRBJ2-2; the D gene is possibly TRBD1 (5 bases). The CDR3 contains 14 residues. V dropped 6 bases and J dropped 3 bases, with 11 bases sitting between them. Germline V gene data show CDR1 as MRHNA and CDR2 as SNTAGT. The CDR3 DNA sequence: TGTGCCAGCAGATTAGCCAGGGACACCGGGGAGCTGTTTTTT. This gives the protein CASRLARDTGELFF.

The chain has TRBV9 and TRBJ1-1, with 7 bases that match TRBD1. Germline loops: CDR1 SGDLS, CDR2 YYNGEE. The CDR3 contains 16 residues. The ends lost 3 bases at V and 3 bases at J; junction bases unmatched: 11. CDR3 amino acids: CASSARAGGLDTEAFF. As DNA, the CDR3 is TGTGCCAGCAGCGCCCGGGCAGGGGGGTTGGACACTGAAGCTTTCTTT.

This chain connects TRBV10-3 to TRBJ1-2; D is unclear. V lost 10 bases to trimming and J lost 5 bases, with 8 bases between them. This CDR3 is 10 amino acids long. CDR1 and CDR2 (germline): ENHRY, SYGVKD. CDR3 residues: CATFGYGYTF. For the CDR3, the DNA is TGTGCCACCTTCGGGTATGGCTACACCTTC.